These 9 T cell receptor beta chains originate from one sample sequenced in a study of breast tumors, draining lymph nodes, adjacent tissues. TCRdb ran MiXCR on the multiplex PCR reads and lists one entry per CDR3 protein. The sample contains roughly 32,000 distinct CDR3 sequences, 36% of which appear only once. The specimen was breast tumor tissue. The receptors were sampled from a female donor with breast cancer. Some clones in this sample may be carry-over from other donors' samples.

This clonotype has a count of ten or more. The chain joins TRBV5-1 to TRBJ2-3, with TRBD2 as a possible D gene (6 bases). The length of the CDR3 is 15 residues. V was shortened by 0 bases and J by 0 bases, with 8 bases between the two germline ends. CDR1 and CDR2 from the germline V gene are SGHRS and YFSETQ. The CDR3 protein is CASSLAGVSTDTQYF. The CDR3 DNA is TGCGCCAGCAGCTTGGCGGGAGTAAGCACAGATACGCAGTATTTT.

As for this clonotype: A much more abundant neighbour one base away suggests this may be a read error. The rearrangement uses TRBV11-1 and TRBJ2-3, with D perhaps TRBD1 (5 bases). The germline CDR1 and CDR2 sequences are SGHAT and FQDESV (reference sequence). The CDR3 consists of 16 residues. The CDR3 loop is CAGSLRWGLSTDTQYF. The CDR3 DNA is TGTGCCGGCAGCCTAAGGTGGGGCCTAAGCACAGATACGCAGTATTTT.

In its sample, this clonotype was seen many times. V gene TRBV4-2 combines with J gene TRBJ2-7; 13 bases are shared with TRBD2. Germline V gene lookup returns CDR1 LGHNA and CDR2 YNFKEQ. The CDR3 covers 16 residues. J lost 4 bases, V lost 3 bases, and 6 bases had no gene match. CDR3 coding DNA: TGTGCCAGCAGCCATACTAGCGGGAGGGCCCAATACGAGCAGTACTTC. Translating gives CASSHTSGRAQYEQYF.

On this clonotype itself: It may be a read error: a sequence one base away is much more abundant. This chain uses TRBV7-3 with TRBJ2-1; D possibly corresponds to TRBD1 (6 bases). This CDR3 region has 15 residues. Germline V gene lookup returns CDR1 SGHTA and CDR2 FQGTGA. CDR3 sequence (DNA): TGTGCCAGCAGCTCTACAGGGAGTGTTGGAAATGAGCAGTCCTTC. It encodes CASSSTGSVGNEQSF.

The V gene is TRBV7-9, the J gene TRBJ1-1; D is unclear. The CDR3 is 13 residues long. Germline V gene data show CDR1 as SEHNR and CDR2 as FQNEAQ (reference sequence). V was pared by 5 bases and J by 1 base, with 8 bases between. CDR3 sequence (DNA): TGTGCCAGCAGCCGCACGACGAACACTGAAGCTTTCTTT. Protein sequence: CASSRTTNTEAFF.

This chain links TRBV9 with TRBJ2-1, with 10 bases that match TRBD2. There are 16 residues in the CDR3. Per the germline V gene, CDR1 is SGDLS and CDR2 is YYNGEE. Trimming at V came to 4 bases and at J to 5 bases, leaving 9 bases not matched to a gene. CDR3 DNA: TGTGCCAGCAGCATCGGTCCAGCGGGAGGGGACAATGAGCAGTTCTTC. The encoded protein is CASSIGPAGGDNEQFF.

This clonotype was seen at least ten times. This chain uses TRBV7-9 with TRBJ1-2, with 8 positions matching TRBD1. Per the germline V gene, CDR1 is SEHNR and CDR2 is FQNEAQ (reference sequence). With 1 base clipped from V and 6 bases from J, the junction kept 7 bases outside the gene matches. The CDR3 covers 15 residues. The CDR3 DNA follows: TGTGCCAGCAGCTTAGAGGCAGGGGGCGACCATGGCTACACCTTC. This encodes CASSLEAGGDHGYTF.

This clonotype has at least ten counts. The chain employs TRBV27 and TRBJ1-6; tentatively, D is TRBD1 (5 bases). V shed 7 bases and J shed 8 bases, with 18 bases lying between them. This CDR3 contains 15 residues. The germline gives CDR1 MNHEY, CDR2 SMNVEV (reference sequence). The CDR3 protein is CASTALWGTDSPLHF. DNA of the CDR3: TGTGCCAGCACCGCCCTTTGGGGCACGGATTCACCCCTCCACTTT.

This clonotype has ten or more counts. V usage is TRBV5-5 and J usage is TRBJ1-3; weak D call: TRBD1 (5 bases). Looked up from germline, CDR1 is SGHKS and CDR2 is YYEKEE (reference sequence). The CDR3 spans 16 residues. V was trimmed by 0 bases and J by 3 bases, leaving 13 bases between them. The CDR3 sequence is CASSLAAGPGGNTIYF. CDR3 DNA: TGTGCCAGCAGCTTGGCCGCAGGGCCGGGTGGAAACACCATATATTTT.